This T cell receptor (beta chain) was obtained from a study of shared clonotypes between healthy human individuals. Points on this clone: What it binds is not known.

Per the study methods: For the immunoSEQ data, sequences were junction-only without quality scores, so filtering differed. Clones were sequenced by immunoSEQ multiplex PCR, and TCRdb holds only the in-frame ones, with some missing. Clone size and the V and J calls come from that table; the DNA yielded D and trimming. The sample shows millions of clones, over 85% of them seen only once. CD45RA-negative memory and CD45RA+ naive subsets were split from the CD4+ cells. Germline CDR1 is LNHDA and CDR2 is SQIVND (reference sequence). Trimming left V 6 bases short and J 8 bases short, with 11 bases between. The CDR3 sequence is 12 residues long. Study results and limitations: Naive subsets typically showed greater estimated richness than memory subsets. Among four donors, roughly 5% of naive CD4 clonotypes were found in common.

What was sequenced was naive CD4+ T cells sorted from blood. The subset was: CD45RA+ positively selected. This TCR derives from a man aged 18 to 29 in good health. V gene TRBV19 combines with J gene TRBJ2-1; no reliable D call. This CDR3 reads CASRYPGDEQFF. The CDR3 DNA is TGTGCCAGTAGATACCCCGGAGATGAGCAGTTCTTC. Full variable domain (outside the CDR3, taken from reference TRBV19 and TRBJ2-1): DGGITQSPKYLFRKEGQNVTLSCEQNLNHDAMYWYRQDPGQGLRLIYYSQIVNDFQKGDIAEGYSVSREKKESFPLTVTSAQKNPTAFYLCASRYPGDEQFFGPGTRLTVL.